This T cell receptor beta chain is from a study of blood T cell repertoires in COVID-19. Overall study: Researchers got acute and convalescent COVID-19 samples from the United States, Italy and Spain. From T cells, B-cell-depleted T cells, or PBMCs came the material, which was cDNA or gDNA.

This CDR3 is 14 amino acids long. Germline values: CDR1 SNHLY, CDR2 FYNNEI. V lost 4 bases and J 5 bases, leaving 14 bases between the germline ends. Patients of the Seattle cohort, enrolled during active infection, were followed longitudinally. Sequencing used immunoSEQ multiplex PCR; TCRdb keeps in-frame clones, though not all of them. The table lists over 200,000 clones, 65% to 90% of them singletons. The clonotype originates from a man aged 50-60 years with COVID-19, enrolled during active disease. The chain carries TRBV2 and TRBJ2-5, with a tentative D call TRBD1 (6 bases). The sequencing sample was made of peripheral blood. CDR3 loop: CASSGPPRGETQYF. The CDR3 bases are TGTGCCAGCAGTGGACCCCCGAGGGGGGAGACCCAGTACTTC.